This is a list of T cell receptor beta chains from one sample in a study of cytomegalovirus exposure and HLA in healthy donors. Sequenced by immunoSEQ multiplex PCR; TCRdb stores in-frame clones only, minus some. The table has 300,000 to 450,000 clones, about nine tenths seen once. Sequencing used PBMCs. The receptors were sampled from a woman between 18 and 30 years old in good health and CMV-seronegative. CDR3s include the opening cysteine and the closing phenylalanine or tryptophan. D genes are given only for firm matches. Not every row has a clone size; where given, it reads once, few, many or a size class.

j_gene | v_gene | len | abundance | d_gene | CDR3nt | CDR3aa
TRBJ2-5 | TRBV7-7 | 14 | . | . | TGTGCCAGCAGCTCTGGCGGGGCAAAAGAGACCCAGTACTTC | CASSSGGAKETQYF
TRBJ1-1 | TRBV27 | 14 | . | . | TGTGCCAGCAGTTTAAGTGCGGGGAACACTGAAGCTTTCTTT | CASSLSAGNTEAFF
TRBJ2-3 | TRBV15 | 20 | . | TRBD2 | TGTGCCACCAGCAGAGGAGGACTAGCGGGAGTAAGGGACCGCACAGATACGCAGTATTTT | CATSRGGLAGVRDRTDTQYF
TRBJ2-3 | TRBV5-1 | 15 | . | . | TGCGCCAGCAGCTCCAGACAGGCCAGCACAGATACGCAGTATTTT | CASSSRQASTDTQYF
TRBJ1-1 | TRBV30 | 15 | . | . | TGTGCCTGGACCTCGGACATCGCCCTTAACACTGAAGCTTTCTTT | CAWTSDIALNTEAFF
TRBJ2-7 | TRBV7-2 | 15 | once | TRBD2 | TGTGCCAGCAGATCCGGACTAGCGGGTTCCTACGAGCAGTACTTC | CASRSGLAGSYEQYF
TRBJ1-2 | TRBV28 | 14 | . | . | TGTGCCAGCAGTTTTATGGGGGAGGGCCTAGGCTACACCTTC | CASSFMGEGLGYTF
TRBJ1-1 | TRBV27 | 15 | . | . | TGTGCCAGCAGTGTCCGGAGGGGAACGAGCACTGAAGCTTTCTTT | CASSVRRGTSTEAFF
TRBJ1-3 | TRBV7-9 | 14 | . | . | TGTGCCAGCAGCTTAGCGCGCCCCGCGGACACCATATATTTT | CASSLARPADTIYF
TRBJ2-3 | TRBV4-1 | 15 | . | TRBD2 | TGCGCCAGCAGCCCTTTAGCGGGAACCGCAGATACGCAGTATTTT | CASSPLAGTADTQYF
TRBJ2-1 | TRBV11-2 | 14 | . | TRBD1 | TGTGCCAGCAGCCCCGGGACAGGGGTCATTGAGCAGTTCTTC | CASSPGTGVIEQFF
TRBJ2-7 | TRBV7-6 | 15 | . | . | TGTGCCAGCAGCGTCCAGGGGCGGGGGTCCTACGAGCAGTACTTC | CASSVQGRGSYEQYF
TRBJ2-7 | TRBV2 | 14 | . | . | TGTGCCAGCAGTGAATATGTGGGCCCCTACGAGCAGTACTTC | CASSEYVGPYEQYF
TRBJ1-3 | TRBV5-1 | 16 | . | TRBD1 | TGCGCCAGCAGCTCGGGACAGGCCAACTCTGGAAACACCATATATTTT | CASSSGQANSGNTIYF
TRBJ2-3 | TRBV30 | 15 | . | . | TGTGCCTGGAGTGTAGGAGGGCTAGTCACAGATACGCAGTATTTT | CAWSVGGLVTDTQYF
TRBJ2-7 | TRBV18 | 14 | few | . | TGTGCCAGCTCACCAGGTCGAACCAGCTACGAGCAGTACTTC | CASSPGRTSYEQYF
TRBJ2-1 | TRBV11-2 | 14 | . | TRBD2 | TGTGCCAGCAGGGGTAGCGGGCCTTACAATGAGCAGTTCTTC | CASRGSGPYNEQFF
TRBJ1-1 | TRBV2 | 13 | . | . | TGTGCCAGCAGTGAATATAGGAACACTGAAGCTTTCTTT | CASSEYRNTEAFF
TRBJ2-7 | TRBV2 | 12 | few | TRBD1 | TGTGCCAGCCGGGACAGGGCCTACGAGCAGTACTTC | CASRDRAYEQYF
TRBJ2-7 | TRBV7-2 | 15 | . | . | TGTGCCAGCAGCTTGGCGGCAGGGGAAGTCAACGAGCAGTACTTC | CASSLAAGEVNEQYF
TRBJ2-1 | TRBV2 | 13 | . | . | TGTGCCAGCATGGAGGCAGGGGACAATGAGCAGTTCTTC | CASMEAGDNEQFF
TRBJ1-5 | TRBV4-1 | 15 | . | . | TGCGCCAGCAGCCAAGGCGGGCTGGTATATCAGCCCCAGCATTTT | CASSQGGLVYQPQHF